This entry lists 18 T cell receptor beta chains sequenced from one sample in a study of T cells in Graves' hyperthyroidism and ophthalmopathy. TCR beta CDR3 region amplification was performed from RNA transcripts. Carried out on the TCR CDR3, a first-round RT-PCR used the HTBI primer set. TCRdb reprocessed the multiplex PCR reads via MiXCR and lists one record per CDR3 protein. Of about 380,000 distinct CDR3 sequences detected, less than 20% appear once; the ten largest clones hold 40%. Specimen: blood. The receptors derive from a man aged 18 to 35 with Graves' ophthalmopathy.

The gene calls are TRBV7-2 and TRBJ2-1, with D tentatively TRBD1 (7 bases). Germline V lookup: CDR1 SGHTA, CDR2 FQGNSA. This CDR3 contains 13 residues. Trimming took 3 bases from V and 12 from J, leaving 15 bases between them. DNA for the CDR3: TGTGCCAGCAGCTTGTCCATGGAGGGGGCGCAGTTCTTC. The encoded protein is CASSLSMEGAQFF.

The sample holds a few counts of this clonotype. The V gene is TRBV9, the J gene TRBJ2-2; 8 bases map to TRBD1. Germline V gene data show CDR1 as SGDLS and CDR2 as YYNGEE. V gave up 0 bases and J gave up 4 bases; unmatched junction bases: 5. The CDR3 loop spans 16 amino acids. The CDR3 loop is CASSVAGQGGTGELFF. CDR3 in DNA: TGTGCCAGCAGCGTAGCTGGACAGGGAGGCACCGGGGAGCTGTTTTTT.

In its sample, this clonotype was seen many times. The J gene is TRBJ2-3, the V gene TRBV5-1; 7 nucleotides match TRBD2. The junction had 9 bases not matched to a gene; V was cut back by 4 bases and J by 1 base. The length of the CDR3 is 16 residues. The V gene's germline CDR1 is SGHRS and CDR2 YFSETQ. The DNA for the CDR3 is TGCGCCAGCAGCGGAATTGGAAGCGGGGGCACAGATACGCAGTATTTT. Its protein product is CASSGIGSGGTDTQYF. The full variable domain, rest sourced from reference TRBV5-1 and TRBJ2-3, is KAGVTQTPRYLIKTRGQQVTLSCSPISGHRSVSWYQQTPGQGLQFLFEYFSETQRNKGNFPGRFSGRQFSNSRSEMNVSTLELGDSALYLCASSGIGSGGTDTQYFGPGTRLTVL.

As to this clonotype: A much larger clone differs from this one at a single base, so this may be a read error. The rearrangement uses TRBV6-2 or TRBV6-3 and TRBJ2-7, with 10 positions matching TRBD1. The germline gives CDR1 MNHEY, CDR2 SVGEGT. CDR3 length: 14 amino acids. The CDR3 sequence is CANSPGTGDYEQYF. In DNA, the CDR3 is TGTGCCAACAGTCCCGGGACAGGGGACTACGAGCAGTACTTC.

This clonotype was recorded a few times. The J gene is TRBJ1-3, the V gene TRBV6-5; TRBD1 matches at 8 bases. Unmatched junction bases numbered 7, after V lost 0 bases and J lost 6 bases. The germline V gene encodes CDR1 MNHEY and CDR2 SVGAGI. The CDR3 has 16 residues. The CDR3 loop reads CASSYSAGGQENTIYF. Written as DNA, the CDR3 is TGTGCCAGCAGTTACTCGGCAGGGGGCCAGGAAAACACCATATATTTT.

Details on this clonotype: One end of the junction varies from germline; a read error may be responsible. The chain recombines TRBV4-1 with TRBJ2-7; D gene uncertain. From germline, CDR1 is MGHRA and CDR2 YSYEKL. The CDR3 length is 14 residues. DNA of the CDR3: TGCGCCAGCAGCCCCGCAGATCCCTCCTACAAGCAGTACTTC. Translating gives CASSPADPSYKQYF.

This clonotype was counted ten times or more. The V and J genes are TRBV13 and TRBJ1-1; D unclear. The CDR3 extends over 9 amino acids. The germline V gene has CDR1 PRHDT and CDR2 FYEKMQ (reference sequence). V lost 6 bases, J lost 8 bases, and 4 bases lay in between. Here the CDR3 reads CASSPEAFF. The CDR3 DNA sequence: TGTGCCAGCAGTCCGGAAGCTTTCTTT.

The V and J genes are TRBV7-8 and TRBJ1-2, with 9 bases fitting TRBD1. V lost 1 base and J lost 6; bases outside the gene matches: 3. The CDR3 loop spans 14 amino acids. CDR1 and CDR2 from the germline V gene are SGHVS and FQNEAQ. The CDR3 sequence is CASSLGDRVDGYTF. CDR3 DNA: TGTGCCAGCAGCTTAGGGGACAGGGTGGATGGCTACACCTTC.

This clonotype has a count of ten or more. The chain is built from TRBV6-5 and TRBJ1-2, with D uncertain. The germline gives CDR1 MNHEY, CDR2 SVGAGI. The CDR3 spans 14 residues. The V gene lost 2 bases and the J gene lost 0 bases, with 7 bases spanning the gap. The CDR3, as DNA: TGTGCCAGCAGTTACGGGAGGCCTAACTATGGCTACACCTTC. It translates to CASSYGRPNYGYTF.

This clonotype was seen ten or more times. J is TRBJ1-2 and V is TRBV6-1; 9 bases fit TRBD1. The CDR3 extends over 16 amino acids. The V segment lost 7 bases and the J segment 8 bases; nucleotides outside the gene matches: 17. The germline gives CDR1 MNHNS, CDR2 SASEGT. CDR3 region: CASTQGQGRSRGGYTF. In DNA form, the CDR3 reads TGTGCCAGCACCCAGGGACAGGGAAGGTCGAGAGGAGGCTACACCTTC.

This clonotype was recorded a few times. The gene calls are TRBV5-6 and TRBJ2-5; D is tentatively TRBD1 or TRBD2 (5 bases each). The V gene's germline CDR1 is SGHDT and CDR2 YYEEEE. Trimming shortened V by 4 bases and J by 1 base, and 11 bases separated the two germline ends. The CDR3 sequence is 14 residues long. This CDR3 reads CASSRGPAQETQYF. CDR3 sequence (DNA): TGTGCCAGCAGCCGGGGACCCGCCCAAGAGACCCAGTACTTC.

This clonotype came up many times. The V and J genes are TRBV7-9 and TRBJ1-2; D may be TRBD1 (6 bases). CDR3 length: 13 amino acids. Trimming cost V 5 bases and J 7 bases, with 14 bases left between them. Germline V CDR1 and CDR2: SEHNR, FQNEAQ (reference sequence). The CDR3 nucleotides read TGTGCCAGCAGCCAGGGGACATCCGGTGGCTACACCTTC. This codes for CASSQGTSGGYTF.

Many counts were recorded for this clonotype. The chain recombines TRBV7-9 with TRBJ2-5; 8 bases are shared with TRBD1. CDR1 and CDR2 from the germline V gene are SEHNR and FQNEAQ (reference sequence). V lost 8 bases and J lost 1; bases outside the gene matches: 6. The length of the CDR3 is 14 residues. CDR3 DNA: TGTGCCAGCCGCCGGGGGACAGGCCAAGAGACCCAGTACTTC. It is translated as CASRRGTGQETQYF.

This clonotype was seen more than once but under ten times. The chain joins TRBV9 to TRBJ2-5, with 14 bases fitting TRBD2. The germline V gene has CDR1 SGDLS and CDR2 YYNGEE. Trimming cost V 4 bases and J 4 bases; bases outside gene matches: 9. The CDR3 contains 17 residues. The DNA of the CDR3 is TGTGCCAGCAGCCTAGGACTAGCGGGGGGCAGTATAGAGACCCAGTACTTC. This sequence encodes CASSLGLAGGSIETQYF.

This clonotype was observed at least ten times. This chain connects TRBV12-3 or TRBV12-4 to TRBJ1-1; D gene uncertain. The ends were cut back, 2 bases at V and 1 base at J, with 11 bases in the middle. There are 15 residues in the CDR3. CDR3 amino acids: CASSLMARTNTEAFF. Here the CDR3 DNA reads TGTGCCAGCAGTTTAATGGCCAGGACGAACACTGAAGCTTTCTTT.

In this sample, this clonotype turned up a few times. The genes are TRBV5-1 and TRBJ2-2, with TRBD2 matching over 12 bases. This CDR3 spans 16 amino acids. V trimming: 5 bases; J trimming: 4 bases; junction bases outside the gene matches: 6. Per the germline V gene, CDR1 is SGHRS and CDR2 is YFSETQ. The CDR3 DNA reads TGCGCCAGCAGTACCCAGGGACTAGCGGGCACCGGGGAGCTGTTTTTT. Its translation is CASSTQGLAGTGELFF.

This clonotype was detected a few times. The V call is TRBV13, the J call TRBJ2-7, with 7 bases identical to TRBD1. In germline, CDR1 is PRHDT, CDR2 FYEKMQ (reference sequence). Unmatched junction bases numbered 15, after V lost 8 bases and J lost 5 bases. This CDR3 is 15 amino acids long. CDR3 amino acids: CASQNFGTVRNEQYF. The CDR3 nucleotides are TGTGCCAGCCAGAATTTCGGGACAGTTAGGAACGAGCAGTACTTC.

This clonotype occurred many times. The CDR3 loop is CASSARSGPEAFF. CDR3 DNA: TGTGCCAGCAGCGCCCGTTCCGGACCTGAAGCTTTCTTT. The J gene is TRBJ1-1, the V gene TRBV7-8; D remains unclear. Germline V gene sequence: CDR1 SGHVS, CDR2 FQNEAQ. The CDR3 extends over 13 amino acids. V lost 5 bases and J 6 bases, leaving 13 bases between the germline ends.